This T cell receptor beta chain was captured by sequencing in a study of cytomegalovirus exposure and HLA in healthy donors. With respect to this clone: The target antigen is unknown.

CDR1 and CDR2 from the germline V gene are MNHNY and SVGAGI (reference sequence). The J segment lost 8 bases and the V segment lost 5 bases, leaving 3 bases of the junction unmatched. CDR3 length: 12 amino acids. Each of the donors was a healthy bone marrow donor. Study-level points and caveats: A missense variant in DCLRE1C was later tied to TCR beta V- and J-gene trimming. Later analysis found that TCR beta chains associated with HLA were more clonally expanded than other, equally common chains.

In the PCR, 60 Vbeta and 13 Jbeta primers were used. TCRdb's table, derived via immunoSEQ multiplex PCR, lists solely in-frame clones and lacks some. The repertoire holds about 140,000 clones, with 60% to 85% as singletons. The gene calls are TRBV6-6 and TRBJ2-1; the match to TRBD1 covers 7 bases. The specimen was PBMCs. The clonotype comes from a man aged 40-55 years in good health and CMV-seronegative. CDR3 DNA: TGTGCCAGCAGTAACCAGGGGGATGAGCAGTTCTTC. Translated, it gives CASSNQGDEQFF.